The entry below describes one T cell receptor (beta chain). The antigen is undetermined. A junction boundary mismatches the germline segment, possibly from a read error. Total RNA (roughly 550 ng) served as template for TCR beta cDNA synthesis primed by a constant-region primer. Libraries covering TCR beta were generated through three nested multiplex PCR rounds (using a slightly modified ARM-PCR). TCRdb reprocessed the multiplex PCR reads with MiXCR, giving one entry per CDR3 protein. The table has about 100,000 distinct CDR3 sequences, less than 75% seen once. These data come from a study of tumor-infiltrating lymphocytes in primary liver carcinoma. Study findings and constraints: Compared with blood, tumor repertoires held significantly more in their top 250 clones. Whereas tumor region pairs overlapped more, tumor-adjacent and tumor-blood pairs overlapped less.

From unsorted bulk tissue weighing roughly 18-31 mg, DNA and RNA were co-extracted. Surgical resection served as treatment for the primary liver carcinoma of these patients. The receptor was derived from a man aged 35 to 55 with primary liver carcinoma and hepatitis B virus infection. Sequenced input: tumor-adjacent normal liver tissue.

In nucleotides, the CDR3 is TGTGCCAGCAGCCCCGGACAGAGAATAACGCATACGCGGTATTTT. Translated, it gives CASSPGQRITHTRYF. The chain joins TRBV12-3 or TRBV12-4 to TRBJ2-3, with D possibly TRBD1 on 6 matching bases. The CDR3 is 15 residues long.